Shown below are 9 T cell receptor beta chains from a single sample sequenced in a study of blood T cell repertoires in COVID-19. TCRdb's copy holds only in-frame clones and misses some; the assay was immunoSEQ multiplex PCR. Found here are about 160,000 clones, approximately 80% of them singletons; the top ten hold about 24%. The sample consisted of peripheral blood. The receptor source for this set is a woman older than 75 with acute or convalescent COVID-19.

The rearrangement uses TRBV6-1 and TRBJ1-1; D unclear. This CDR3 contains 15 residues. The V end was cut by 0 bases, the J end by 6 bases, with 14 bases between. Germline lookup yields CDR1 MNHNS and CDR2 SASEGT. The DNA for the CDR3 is TGTGCCAGCAGTGAAGCAGTCGGGTGGTTAGCTGAAGCTTTCTTT. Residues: CASSEAVGWLAEAFF.

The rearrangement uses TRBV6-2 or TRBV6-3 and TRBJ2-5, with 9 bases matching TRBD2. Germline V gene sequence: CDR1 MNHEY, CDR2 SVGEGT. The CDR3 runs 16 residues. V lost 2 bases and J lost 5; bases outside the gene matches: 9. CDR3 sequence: CASSYVAGALKETQYF. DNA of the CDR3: TGTGCCAGCAGTTACGTAGCGGGAGCTTTGAAGGAGACCCAGTACTTC.

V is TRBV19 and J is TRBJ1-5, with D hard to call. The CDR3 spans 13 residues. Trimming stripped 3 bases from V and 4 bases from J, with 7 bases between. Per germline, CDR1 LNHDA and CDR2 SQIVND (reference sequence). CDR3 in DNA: TGTGCCAGTAGTATCACGGGGAATCAGCCCCAGCATTTT. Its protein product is CASSITGNQPQHF. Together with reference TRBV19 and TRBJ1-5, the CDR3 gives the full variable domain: DGGITQSPKYLFRKEGQNVTLSCEQNLNHDAMYWYRQDPGQGLRLIYYSQIVNDFQKGDIAEGYSVSREKKESFPLTVTSAQKNPTAFYLCASSITGNQPQHFGDGTRLSIL.

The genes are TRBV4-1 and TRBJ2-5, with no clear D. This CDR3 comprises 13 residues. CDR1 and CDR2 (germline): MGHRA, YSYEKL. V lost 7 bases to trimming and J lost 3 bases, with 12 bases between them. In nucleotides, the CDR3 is TGCGCCAGCAAGCGTCCCAACGAAGAGACCCAGTACTTC. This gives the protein CASKRPNEETQYF.

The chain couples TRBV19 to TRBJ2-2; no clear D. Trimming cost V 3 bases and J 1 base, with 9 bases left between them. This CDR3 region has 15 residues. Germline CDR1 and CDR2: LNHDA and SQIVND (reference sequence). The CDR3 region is CASSIGGQNTGELFF. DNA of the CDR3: TGTGCCAGTAGTATCGGTGGGCAGAACACCGGGGAGCTGTTTTTT.

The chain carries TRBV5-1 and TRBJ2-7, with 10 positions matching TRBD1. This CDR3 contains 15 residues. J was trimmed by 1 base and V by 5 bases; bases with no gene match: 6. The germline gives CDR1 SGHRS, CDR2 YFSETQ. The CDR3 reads CASSEGTGVSYEQYF. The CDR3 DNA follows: TGCGCCAGCAGTGAAGGGACAGGGGTTTCCTACGAGCAGTACTTC.

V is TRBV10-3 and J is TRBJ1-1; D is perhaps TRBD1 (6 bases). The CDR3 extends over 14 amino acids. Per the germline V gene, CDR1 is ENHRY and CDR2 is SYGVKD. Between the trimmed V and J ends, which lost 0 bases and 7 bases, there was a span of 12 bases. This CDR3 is CAISESRGGGEAFF. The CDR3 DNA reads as TGTGCCATCAGTGAGTCGAGGGGGGGAGGTGAAGCTTTCTTT.

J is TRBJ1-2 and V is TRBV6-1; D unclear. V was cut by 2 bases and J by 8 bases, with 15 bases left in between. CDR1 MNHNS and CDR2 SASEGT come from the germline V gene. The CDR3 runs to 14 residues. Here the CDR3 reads CASSEITYSGGYTF. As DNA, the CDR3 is TGTGCCAGCAGTGAAATCACGTATTCGGGGGGCTACACCTTC.

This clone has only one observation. CDR3 protein: CASSPRGGYYNSPLHF. DNA for the CDR3: TGTGCCAGCAGCCCCCGAGGAGGTTATTATAATTCACCCCTCCACTTT. The chain employs TRBV6-2 or TRBV6-3 and TRBJ1-6; D gene ambiguous. V lost 6 bases and J 4 bases, leaving 16 bases between the germline ends. Germline values: CDR1 MNHEY, CDR2 SVGEGT. The CDR3 has 16 residues.